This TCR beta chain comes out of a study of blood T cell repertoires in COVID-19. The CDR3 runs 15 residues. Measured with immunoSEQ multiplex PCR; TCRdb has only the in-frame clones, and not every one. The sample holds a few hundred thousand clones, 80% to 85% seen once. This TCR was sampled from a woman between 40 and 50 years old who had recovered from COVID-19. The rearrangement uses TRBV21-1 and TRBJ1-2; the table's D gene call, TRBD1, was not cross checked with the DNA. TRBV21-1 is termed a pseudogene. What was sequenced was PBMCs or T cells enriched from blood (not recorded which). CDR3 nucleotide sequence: TGTGCCAGCAGCCCAAGGTCAGTGGGCGAAAATGGCTACACCTTC. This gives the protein CASSPRSVGENGYTF.